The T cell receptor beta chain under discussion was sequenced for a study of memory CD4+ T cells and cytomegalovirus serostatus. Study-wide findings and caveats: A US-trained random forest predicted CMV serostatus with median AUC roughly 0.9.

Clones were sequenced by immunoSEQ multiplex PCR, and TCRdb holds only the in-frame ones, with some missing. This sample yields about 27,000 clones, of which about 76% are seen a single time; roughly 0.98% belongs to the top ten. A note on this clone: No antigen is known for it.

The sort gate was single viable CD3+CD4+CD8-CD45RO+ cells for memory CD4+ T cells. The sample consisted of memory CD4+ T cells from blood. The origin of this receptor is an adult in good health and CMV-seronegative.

CDR3 loop: CASSPRQGRGIDTQYF. In DNA form, the CDR3 reads TGTGCCAGCAGCCCCCGACAGGGGAGGGGAATAGATACGCAGTATTTT. This rearrangement joins TRBV13 to TRBJ2-3; D perhaps matches TRBD1 (8 bases). Trimming took 5 bases from V and 5 from J, leaving 20 bases between them. In germline, CDR1 is PRHDT, CDR2 FYEKMQ (reference sequence). The CDR3 has 16 amino acids.